This T cell receptor (beta chain) was recorded in a study of tissue T cells after allogeneic stem cell transplantation. In the case of this clone: The genes are named according to mouse. The sequence runs out 1 residue before the end of the CDR3; the remainder is reconstructed from the germline J gene.

Method: immunoSEQ multiplex PCR; TCRdb's copy keeps in-frame clones and lacks some. The repertoire holds approximately 20,000 clones, with about 70% as singletons. V shed 1 base and J 4 bases; nucleotides not matched to a gene: 6. The CDR3 length is 14 residues. CDR1 is GKSSPN, CDR2 SITVG, per germline. Sequenced input: blood. The receptor's source is a female BALB/c mouse in good health. The mouse line has the MHC haplotype H2-d. This chain joins TRBV31 and TRBJ1-1, with 7 bases that match TRBD1. This CDR3 reads CAWSRTGEFTEVFF. The DNA read from the CDR3 is TGTGCCTGGAGTCGAACAGGGGAATTCACAGAAGTCTTC.